The sequence of this TCR beta chain was determined in a study of blood T cells in healthy people across ages. Study observations and caveats: Per-million-T-cell TCR beta diversity fell roughly linearly with age.

The second PCR ran about 6 to 12 cycles with a sample-barcoded 5' primer and J-beta primers. Via MiXCR, TCRdb re-called the 5' RACE reads, giving one row per CDR3 protein. This sample yields some 850,000 distinct CDR3 sequences, of which under 30% are seen a single time; approximately 2.9% belongs to the top ten. This clonotype was counted a few times. The target antigen is unknown. Germline values: CDR1 SNHLY, CDR2 FYNNEI. V shed 6 bases, J shed 0 bases, and the junction held 6 bases outside the gene matches. The CDR3 covers 16 residues. These data are also associated with another study on T cells of mothers and their children. In that study: With the M1S primer of the second PCR, sample barcodes and 2-4 random nucleotides were added. Approximately 3 million TCR beta reads per child versus over 9 million per mother. Nobody spotted any persistent microchimeric T cell clones.

Sequencing was carried out using blood. The TCR comes from a boy aged 5 to 17 in good health. The chain carries TRBV2 and TRBJ2-4; 9 nucleotides match TRBD1. CDR3 residues: CASSRTGVEAKNIQYF. The CDR3 DNA is TGTGCCAGCAGCCGGACAGGGGTTGAAGCCAAAAACATTCAGTACTTC. Based on the CDR3 plus reference TRBV2 and TRBJ2-4, the full variable domain is EPEVTQTPSHQVTQMGQEVILRCVPISNHLYFYWYRQILGQKVEFLVSFYNNEISEKSEIFDDQFSVERPDGSNFTLKIRSTKLEDSAMYFCASSRTGVEAKNIQYFGAGTRLSVL.